The present T cell receptor beta chain was sequenced within a study of early T cells in non-severe SARS-CoV-2 infection. Study-level information: Sequenced bulk RNA came from whole blood that was unsorted, and chains were unpaired.

The CDR3 consists of 13 residues. The germline V and J ends were trimmed by 4 bases and 1 base, with 8 bases remaining between them. Germline V gives CDR1 SQVTM, CDR2 ANQGSEA. Separate cDNA molecules each had unique molecular identifiers attached to them. TCRdb reprocessed the 5' RACE reads with MiXCR, giving one entry per CDR3 protein. The sample carries about 56,000 distinct CDR3 sequences, over 9.5% recorded once. About this clonotype itself: Its antigen is still unknown.

Study-wide points: Matching against VDJdb likely underestimated virus-specific expansions, favoring anti-spike CD8.

The TCR was taken from an adult who was a healthcare worker with PCR-confirmed SARS-CoV-2 infection or an uninfected control (not recorded which). The chain employs TRBV29-1 and TRBJ1-5; D is possibly TRBD1 (5 bases). The sample was whole blood. The CDR3: CSVGPGSNQPQHF. As DNA, the CDR3 is TGCAGCGTTGGACCAGGGAGCAATCAGCCCCAGCATTTT.